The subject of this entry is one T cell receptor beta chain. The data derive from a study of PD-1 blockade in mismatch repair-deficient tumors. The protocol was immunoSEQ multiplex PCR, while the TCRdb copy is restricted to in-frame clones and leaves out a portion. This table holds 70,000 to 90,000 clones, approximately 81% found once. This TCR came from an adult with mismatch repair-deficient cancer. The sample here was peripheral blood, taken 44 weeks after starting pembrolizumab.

CDR3 amino acids: CASSQDYGQETQYF. The CDR3 coding sequence is TGTGCCAGCAGCCAAGATTACGGCCAAGAGACCCAGTACTTC. This sequence joins TRBV4-2 and TRBJ2-5; D gene unclear. The V and J ends lost 0 bases and 1 base respectively, with 6 bases between them. Germline V gene data show CDR1 as LGHNA and CDR2 as YNFKEQ. This CDR3 comprises 14 residues.